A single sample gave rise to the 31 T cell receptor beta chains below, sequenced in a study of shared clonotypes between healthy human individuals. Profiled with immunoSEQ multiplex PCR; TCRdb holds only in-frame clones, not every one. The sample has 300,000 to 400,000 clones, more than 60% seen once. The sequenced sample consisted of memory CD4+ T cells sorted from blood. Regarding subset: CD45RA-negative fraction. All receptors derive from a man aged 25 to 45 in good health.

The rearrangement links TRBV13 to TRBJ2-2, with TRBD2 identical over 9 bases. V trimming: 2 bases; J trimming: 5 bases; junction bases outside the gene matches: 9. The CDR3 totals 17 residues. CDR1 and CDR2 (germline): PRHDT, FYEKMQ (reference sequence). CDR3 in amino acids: CASSLSIAGVGTGELFF. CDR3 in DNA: TGTGCCAGCAGCTTAAGCATAGCGGGAGTAGGGACCGGGGAGCTGTTTTTT.

The CDR3 DNA sequence: TGTGCCAGCAGCACCGGTAGTTACAATGAGCAGTTCTTC. This sequence encodes CASSTGSYNEQFF. The V and J genes are TRBV28 and TRBJ2-1; D not certain. The germline V gene encodes CDR1 MDHEN and CDR2 SYDVKM. The CDR3 spans 13 residues. V lost 6 bases to trimming and J lost 4 bases, with 10 bases between them.

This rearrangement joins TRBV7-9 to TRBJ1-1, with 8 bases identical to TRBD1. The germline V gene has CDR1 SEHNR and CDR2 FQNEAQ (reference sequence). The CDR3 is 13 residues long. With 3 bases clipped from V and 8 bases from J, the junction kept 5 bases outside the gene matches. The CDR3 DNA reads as TGTGCCAGCAGCTTTTCTCGGGACAGGGAAGCTTTCTTT. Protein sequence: CASSFSRDREAFF.

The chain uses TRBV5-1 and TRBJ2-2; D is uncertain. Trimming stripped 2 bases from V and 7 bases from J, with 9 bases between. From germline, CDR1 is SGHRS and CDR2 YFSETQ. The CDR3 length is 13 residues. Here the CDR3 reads CASSLERLGELFF. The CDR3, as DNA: TGCGCCAGCAGCTTAGAGCGTCTCGGGGAGCTGTTTTTT.

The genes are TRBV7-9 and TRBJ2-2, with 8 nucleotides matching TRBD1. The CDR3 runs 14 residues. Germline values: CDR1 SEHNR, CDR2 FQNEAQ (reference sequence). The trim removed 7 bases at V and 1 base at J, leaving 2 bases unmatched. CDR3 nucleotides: TGTGCCAGCACTGACAGGGGGAACACCGGGGAGCTGTTTTTT. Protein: CASTDRGNTGELFF.

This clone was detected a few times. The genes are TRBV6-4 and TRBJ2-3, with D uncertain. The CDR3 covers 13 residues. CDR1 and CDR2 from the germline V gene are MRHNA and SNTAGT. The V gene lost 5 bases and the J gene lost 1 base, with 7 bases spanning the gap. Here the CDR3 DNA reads TGTGCCAGCAGTAACTACGGCACAGATACGCAGTATTTT. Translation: CASSNYGTDTQYF.

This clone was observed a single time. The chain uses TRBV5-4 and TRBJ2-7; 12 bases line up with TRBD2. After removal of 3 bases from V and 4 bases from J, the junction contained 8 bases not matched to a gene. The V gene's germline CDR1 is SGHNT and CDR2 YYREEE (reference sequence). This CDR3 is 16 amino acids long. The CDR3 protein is CASSSGLAGRSYEQYF. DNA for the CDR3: TGTGCCAGCAGCTCCGGACTAGCGGGAAGGTCATACGAGCAGTACTTC.

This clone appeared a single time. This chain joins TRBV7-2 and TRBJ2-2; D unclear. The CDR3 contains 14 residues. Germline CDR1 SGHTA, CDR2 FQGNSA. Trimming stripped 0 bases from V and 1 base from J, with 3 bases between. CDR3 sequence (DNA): TGTGCCAGCAGCTTAGCCCAGAACACCGGGGAGCTGTTTTTT. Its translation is CASSLAQNTGELFF.

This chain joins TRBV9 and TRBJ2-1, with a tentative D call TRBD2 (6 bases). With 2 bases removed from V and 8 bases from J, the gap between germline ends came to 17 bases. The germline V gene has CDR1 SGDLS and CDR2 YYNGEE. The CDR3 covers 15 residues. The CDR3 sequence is CASSVQRVYSDEQFF. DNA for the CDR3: TGTGCCAGCAGCGTTCAGCGGGTCTATAGCGATGAGCAGTTCTTC.

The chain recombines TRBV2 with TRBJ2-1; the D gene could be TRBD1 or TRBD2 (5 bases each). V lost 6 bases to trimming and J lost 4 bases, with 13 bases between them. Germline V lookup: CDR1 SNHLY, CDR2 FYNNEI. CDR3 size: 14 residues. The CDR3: CASSGQEGYNEQFF. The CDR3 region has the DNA TGTGCCAGCAGCGGACAAGAGGGGTACAATGAGCAGTTCTTC.

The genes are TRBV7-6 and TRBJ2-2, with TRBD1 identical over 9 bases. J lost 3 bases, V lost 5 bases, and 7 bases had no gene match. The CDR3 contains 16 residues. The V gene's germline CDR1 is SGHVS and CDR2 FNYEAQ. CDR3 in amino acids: CASSVQGQGYTGELFF. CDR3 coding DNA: TGTGCCAGCAGCGTCCAAGGACAGGGGTACACCGGGGAGCTGTTTTTT.

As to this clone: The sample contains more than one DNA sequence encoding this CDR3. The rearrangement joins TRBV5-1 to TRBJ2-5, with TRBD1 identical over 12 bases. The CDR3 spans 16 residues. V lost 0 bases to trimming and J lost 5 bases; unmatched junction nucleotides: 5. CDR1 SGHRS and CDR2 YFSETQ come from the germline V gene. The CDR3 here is CASSLVGTGGAETQYF. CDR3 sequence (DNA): TGCGCCAGCAGCTTGGTGGGGACAGGGGGCGCCGAGACCCAGTACTTC.

The CDR3 protein is CASSEARYEQYF. The DNA for the CDR3 is TGTGCCAGCAGTGAAGCTCGGTACGAGCAGTACTTC. The gene calls are TRBV2 and TRBJ2-7; no firm D call. Germline CDR1 reads SNHLY; CDR2 reads FYNNEI. V was trimmed by 0 bases and J by 4 bases, leaving 4 bases between them. This CDR3 has 12 residues.

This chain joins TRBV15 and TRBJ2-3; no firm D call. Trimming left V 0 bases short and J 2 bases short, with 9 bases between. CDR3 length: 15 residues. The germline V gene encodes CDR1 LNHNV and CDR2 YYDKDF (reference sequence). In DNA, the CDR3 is TGTGCCACCAGCAGAGATTACGGATTCACAGATACGCAGTATTTT. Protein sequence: CATSRDYGFTDTQYF.

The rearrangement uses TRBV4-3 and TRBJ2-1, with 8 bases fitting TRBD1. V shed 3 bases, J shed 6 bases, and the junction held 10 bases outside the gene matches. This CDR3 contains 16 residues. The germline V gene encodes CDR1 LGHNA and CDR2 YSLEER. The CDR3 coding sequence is TGCGCCAGCAGCCAGTCGGACAGGGTAGTTCGCAATGAGCAGTTCTTC. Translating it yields CASSQSDRVVRNEQFF.

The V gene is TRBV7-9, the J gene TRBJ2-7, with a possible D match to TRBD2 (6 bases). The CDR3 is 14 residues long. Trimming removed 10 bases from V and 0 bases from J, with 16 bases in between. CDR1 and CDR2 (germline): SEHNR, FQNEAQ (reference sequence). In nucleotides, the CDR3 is TGTGCCACCCGAGATAGCGGCATCTCCTACGAGCAGTACTTC. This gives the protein CATRDSGISYEQYF.

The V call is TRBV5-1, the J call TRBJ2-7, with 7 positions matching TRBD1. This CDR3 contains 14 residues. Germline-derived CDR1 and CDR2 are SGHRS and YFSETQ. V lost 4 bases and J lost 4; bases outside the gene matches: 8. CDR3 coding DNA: TGCGCCAGCAGCCAGAGGGACAGACAATACGAGCAGTACTTC. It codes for CASSQRDRQYEQYF.

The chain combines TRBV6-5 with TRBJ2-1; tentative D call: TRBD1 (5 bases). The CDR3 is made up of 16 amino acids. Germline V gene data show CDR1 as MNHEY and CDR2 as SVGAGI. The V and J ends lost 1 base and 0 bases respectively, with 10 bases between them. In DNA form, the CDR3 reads TGTGCCAGCAGTTACTACAGGTTAAGCTCCTACAATGAGCAGTTCTTC. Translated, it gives CASSYYRLSSYNEQFF.

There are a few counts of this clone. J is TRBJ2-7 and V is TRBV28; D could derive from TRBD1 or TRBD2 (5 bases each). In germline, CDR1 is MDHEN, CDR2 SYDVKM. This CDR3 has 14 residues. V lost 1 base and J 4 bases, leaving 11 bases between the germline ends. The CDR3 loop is CASSLYDEGYEQYF. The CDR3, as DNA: TGTGCCAGCAGTTTATATGATGAGGGGTACGAGCAGTACTTC.

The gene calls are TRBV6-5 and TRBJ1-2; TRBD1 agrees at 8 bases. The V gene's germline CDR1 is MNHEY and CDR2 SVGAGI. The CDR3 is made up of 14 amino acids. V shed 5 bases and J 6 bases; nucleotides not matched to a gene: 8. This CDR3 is CASSKDRGWNGYTF. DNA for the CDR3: TGTGCCAGCAGTAAAGACAGGGGCTGGAATGGCTACACCTTC.

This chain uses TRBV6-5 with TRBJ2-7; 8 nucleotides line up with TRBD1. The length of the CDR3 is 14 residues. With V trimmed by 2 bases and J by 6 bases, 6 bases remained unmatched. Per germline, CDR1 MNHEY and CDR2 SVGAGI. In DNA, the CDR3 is TGTGCCAGCAGTTACCAGGGCAGGGGGCTCGAGCAGTACTTC. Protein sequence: CASSYQGRGLEQYF.

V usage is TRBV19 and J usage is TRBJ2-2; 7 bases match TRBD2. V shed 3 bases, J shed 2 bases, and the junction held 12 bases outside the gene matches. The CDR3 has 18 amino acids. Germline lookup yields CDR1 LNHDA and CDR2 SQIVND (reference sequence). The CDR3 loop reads CASSIRGLGWANTGELFF. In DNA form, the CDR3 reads TGTGCCAGTAGTATCCGAGGACTAGGATGGGCAAACACCGGGGAGCTGTTTTTT.

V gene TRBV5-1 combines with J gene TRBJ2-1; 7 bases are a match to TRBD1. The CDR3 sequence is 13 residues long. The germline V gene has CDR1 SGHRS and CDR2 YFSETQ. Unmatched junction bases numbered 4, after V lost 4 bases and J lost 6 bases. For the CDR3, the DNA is TGCGCCAGCAGCATAGGACAGGCCAATGAGCAGTTCTTC. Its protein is CASSIGQANEQFF.

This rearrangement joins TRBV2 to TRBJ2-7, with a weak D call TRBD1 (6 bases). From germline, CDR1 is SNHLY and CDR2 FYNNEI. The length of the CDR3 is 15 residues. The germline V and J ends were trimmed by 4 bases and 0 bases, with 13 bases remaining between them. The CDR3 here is CASSADSPSSYEQYF. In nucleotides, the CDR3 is TGTGCCAGCAGTGCGGACAGCCCCAGCTCCTACGAGCAGTACTTC.

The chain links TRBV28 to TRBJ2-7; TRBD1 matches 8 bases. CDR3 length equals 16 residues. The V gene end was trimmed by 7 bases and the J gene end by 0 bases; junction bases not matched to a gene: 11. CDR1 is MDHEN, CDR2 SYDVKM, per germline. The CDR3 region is CASISSRDRSSYEQYF. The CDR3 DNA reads TGTGCCAGCATCTCGTCTCGGGACAGGAGCTCCTACGAGCAGTACTTC.

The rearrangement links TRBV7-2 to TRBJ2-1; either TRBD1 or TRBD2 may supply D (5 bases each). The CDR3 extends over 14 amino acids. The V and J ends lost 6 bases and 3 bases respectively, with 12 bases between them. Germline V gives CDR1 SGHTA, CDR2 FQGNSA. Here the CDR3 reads CASSIGDRYNEQFF. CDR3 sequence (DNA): TGTGCCAGCAGTATTGGGGACCGCTACAATGAGCAGTTCTTC.

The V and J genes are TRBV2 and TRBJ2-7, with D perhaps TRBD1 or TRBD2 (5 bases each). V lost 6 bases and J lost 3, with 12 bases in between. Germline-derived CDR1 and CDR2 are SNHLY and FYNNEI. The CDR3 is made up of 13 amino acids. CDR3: CASRPGTDYEQYF. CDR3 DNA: TGTGCCAGCAGGCCCGGGACGGACTACGAGCAGTACTTC. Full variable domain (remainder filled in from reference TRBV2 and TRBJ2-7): EPEVTQTPSHQVTQMGQEVILRCVPISNHLYFYWYRQILGQKVEFLVSFYNNEISEKSEIFDDQFSVERPDGSNFTLKIRSTKLEDSAMYFCASRPGTDYEQYFGPGTRLTVT.

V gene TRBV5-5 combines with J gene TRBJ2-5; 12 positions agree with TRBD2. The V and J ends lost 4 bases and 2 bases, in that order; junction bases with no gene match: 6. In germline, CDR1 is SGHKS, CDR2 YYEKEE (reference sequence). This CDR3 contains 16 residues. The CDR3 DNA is TGTGCCAGCAGCCCGACTAGCGGGAGAACACAAGAGACCCAGTACTTC. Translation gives CASSPTSGRTQETQYF. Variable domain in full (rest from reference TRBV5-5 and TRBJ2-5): DAGVTQSPTHLIKTRGQQVTLRCSPISGHKSVSWYQQVLGQGPQFIFQYYEKEERGRGNFPDRFSARQFPNYSSELNVNALLLGDSALYLCASSPTSGRTQETQYFGPGTRLLVL.

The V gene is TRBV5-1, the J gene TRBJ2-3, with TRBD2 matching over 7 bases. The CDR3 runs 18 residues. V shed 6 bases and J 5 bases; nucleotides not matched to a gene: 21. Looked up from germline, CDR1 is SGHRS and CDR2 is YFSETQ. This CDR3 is CASTPHPGAGEVRDTQYF. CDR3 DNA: TGCGCCAGCACCCCACATCCTGGGGCGGGAGAAGTTAGAGATACGCAGTATTTT.

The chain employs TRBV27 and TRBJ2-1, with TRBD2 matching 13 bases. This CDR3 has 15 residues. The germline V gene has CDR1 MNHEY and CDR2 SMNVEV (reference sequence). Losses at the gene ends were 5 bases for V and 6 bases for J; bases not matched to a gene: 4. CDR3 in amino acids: CASSTSGRASNEQFF. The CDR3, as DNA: TGTGCCAGCAGTACTAGCGGGAGGGCCTCCAATGAGCAGTTCTTC.

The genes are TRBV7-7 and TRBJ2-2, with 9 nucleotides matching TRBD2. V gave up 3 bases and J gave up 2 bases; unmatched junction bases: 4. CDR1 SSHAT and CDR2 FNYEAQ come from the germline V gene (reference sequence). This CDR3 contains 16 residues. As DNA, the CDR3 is TGTGCCAGCAGCTTTAGACTAGCGGACAACACCGGGGAGCTGTTTTTT. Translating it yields CASSFRLADNTGELFF.